These 27 T cell receptor beta chains share one sample of origin, sequenced in a study of blood T cell repertoires in COVID-19. Produced via immunoSEQ multiplex PCR; TCRdb's table is partial and in-frame only. The repertoire has 100,000 to 150,000 clones, around 82% of them found once; the top ten carry about 15%. What was sequenced was peripheral blood. These receptors were collected from a man aged 30 to 39 with COVID-19, enrolled during active disease.

The chain couples TRBV7-2 to TRBJ2-5, with 14 bases fitting TRBD2. The length of the CDR3 is 18 residues. After removal of 3 bases from V and 4 bases from J, the junction contained 10 bases not matched to a gene. Germline lookup yields CDR1 SGHTA and CDR2 FQGNSA. The CDR3 DNA follows: TGTGCCAGCAGCTTCGGGACTAGCGGGAGAGGTATGGGAGAGACCCAGTACTTC. Its translation: CASSFGTSGRGMGETQYF.

The chain carries TRBV28 and TRBJ1-6, with unresolved D. This CDR3 spans 20 amino acids. The germline V gene has CDR1 MDHEN and CDR2 SYDVKM. Between the trimmed V and J ends, which lost 6 bases and 3 bases, there was a span of 27 bases. CDR3: CASSNYVGRGRFVYNSPLHF. The CDR3 nucleotides are TGTGCCAGCAGCAATTATGTGGGCCGTGGCAGGTTCGTCTATAATTCACCCCTCCACTTT.

This chain joins TRBV18 and TRBJ2-7, with 7 bases that match TRBD1. Losses at the gene ends were 0 bases for V and 3 bases for J; bases not matched to a gene: 8. This CDR3 spans 16 amino acids. Germline-derived CDR1 and CDR2 are KGHSH and LQKENI. CDR3 sequence: CASSPPTGTAYYEQYF. DNA for the CDR3: TGTGCCAGCTCACCACCGACCGGGACAGCTTACTACGAGCAGTACTTC.

The V call is TRBV30, the J call TRBJ1-5; D gene unclear. V lost 1 base and J lost 0, with 10 bases in between. The CDR3 loop spans 15 amino acids. Germline V gene data show CDR1 as GTSNPN and CDR2 as SVGIG (reference sequence). This chain's CDR3 is CAWSGRLNSNQPQHF. The CDR3 DNA is TGTGCCTGGAGTGGGCGGCTTAATAGCAATCAGCCCCAGCATTTT.

This chain links TRBV19 with TRBJ2-1; possibly TRBD2 for D (5 bases). This CDR3 is 15 amino acids long. V lost 6 bases, J lost 0 bases, and 12 bases lay in between. Germline V gives CDR1 LNHDA, CDR2 SQIVND (reference sequence). CDR3 residues: CASSRTGDSYNEQFF. The CDR3 nucleotides are TGTGCCAGTAGCCGGACTGGGGACTCCTACAATGAGCAGTTCTTC.

V usage is TRBV28 and J usage is TRBJ2-5; TRBD1 matches 7 bases. The junction had 8 bases not matched to a gene; V was cut back by 2 bases and J by 2 bases. From germline, CDR1 is MDHEN and CDR2 SYDVKM. The CDR3 is made up of 16 amino acids. Here the CDR3 DNA reads TGTGCCAGCAGTTTAAGGGGGCGGGCATTACAAGAGACCCAGTACTTC. Protein: CASSLRGRALQETQYF.

The chain recombines TRBV7-9 with TRBJ2-5; D is unresolved. The CDR3 is 12 amino acids. CDR1 and CDR2 (germline): SEHNR, FQNEAQ (reference sequence). V lost 3 bases and J 5 bases, leaving 7 bases between the germline ends. The CDR3 region is CASSFEFETQYF. CDR3 sequence (DNA): TGTGCCAGCAGCTTCGAGTTTGAGACCCAGTACTTC.

A few counts support this clone. The V and J genes are TRBV11-3 and TRBJ2-7; TRBD1 matches at 9 bases. The CDR3 is 16 residues long. V lost 5 bases and J lost 2; bases outside the gene matches: 10. Germline loops: CDR1 SGHNT, CDR2 YENEEA. The CDR3: CASSRPDRGATYEQYF. The CDR3, as DNA: TGTGCCAGCAGCCGACCTGACAGGGGGGCAACCTACGAGCAGTACTTC. Complete variable domain (other parts from reference TRBV11-3 and TRBJ2-7): EAGVVQSPRYKIIEKKQPVAFWCNPISGHNTLYWYLQNLGQGPELLIRYENEEAVDDSQLPKDRFSAERLKGVDSTLKIQPAELGDSAVYLCASSRPDRGATYEQYFGPGTRLTVT.

This clone ranks as medium-sized. The chain couples TRBV29-1 to TRBJ2-1; D not resolved. The CDR3 sequence is 12 residues long. V was shortened by 7 bases and J by 5 bases, with 12 bases between the two germline ends. Germline V gene sequence: CDR1 SQVTM, CDR2 ANQGSEA. CDR3 coding DNA: TGCAGCGGTGCGGAGAGACACAATGAGCAGTTCTTC. Its translation is CSGAERHNEQFF.

This clone was counted once. This sequence joins TRBV2 and TRBJ1-1; no clear D gene. The CDR3 runs 13 residues. Trimming left V 4 bases short and J 6 bases short, with 12 bases between. Germline CDR1 reads SNHLY; CDR2 reads FYNNEI. CDR3 sequence: CASSAEPSPEAFF. The DNA for the CDR3 is TGTGCCAGCAGTGCCGAGCCGTCCCCTGAAGCTTTCTTT.

The chain is built from TRBV5-1 and TRBJ2-1; TRBD1 might be the D (6 bases). The V end lost 7 bases, the J end lost 5 bases, and 13 bases lay between the germline ends. Looked up from germline, CDR1 is SGHRS and CDR2 is YFSETQ. There are 13 residues in the CDR3. For the CDR3, the DNA is TGCGCCAGCTCCAGGAACAGGGACAATGAGCAGTTCTTC. This gives the protein CASSRNRDNEQFF.

This chain connects TRBV30 to TRBJ1-5; D possibly corresponds to TRBD1 (6 bases). CDR3 length: 14 residues. With 4 bases removed from V and 6 bases from J, the gap between germline ends came to 16 bases. Germline V lookup: CDR1 GTSNPN, CDR2 SVGIG (reference sequence). The CDR3 region is CAWKSGGRSQPQHF. The CDR3, as DNA: TGTGCCTGGAAATCTGGGGGCCGGAGTCAGCCCCAGCATTTT.

This clone was seen just once. V gene TRBV10-3 combines with J gene TRBJ2-1; 10 nucleotides line up with TRBD1. The CDR3 runs 14 residues. V shed 8 bases, J shed 5 bases, and the junction held 6 bases outside the gene matches. CDR1 and CDR2 from the germline V gene are ENHRY and SYGVKD. The CDR3 is CAILRTGGNNEQFF. For the CDR3, the DNA is TGTGCCATCCTCAGGACAGGGGGGAACAATGAGCAGTTCTTC.

The chain couples TRBV28 to TRBJ1-5, with 9 bases aligning to TRBD1. V was pared by 3 bases and J by 6 bases, with 3 bases of the junction left unmatched. Germline-derived CDR1 and CDR2 are MDHEN and SYDVKM. The CDR3 is 14 residues long. Here the CDR3 reads CASSFDRGVQPQHF. DNA for the CDR3: TGTGCCAGCAGTTTCGACAGGGGGGTTCAGCCCCAGCATTTT.

The rearrangement joins TRBV6-1 to TRBJ2-6; no clear D. The CDR3 spans 15 residues. Germline loops: CDR1 MNHNS, CDR2 SASEGT. Trimming removed 3 bases from V and 1 base from J, with 7 bases in between. Written as DNA, the CDR3 is TGTGCCAGCAGTGAGAGTTCGTCTGGGGCCAACGTCCTGACTTTC. Its protein is CASSESSSGANVLTF.

The V and J genes are TRBV10-3 and TRBJ1-1; D is unclear. This CDR3 is 14 amino acids long. Germline values: CDR1 ENHRY, CDR2 SYGVKD. Trimming removed 3 bases at V and 1 base at J, with 9 bases between. For the CDR3, the DNA is TGTGCCATCAGTGAAGACACAGCGAACACTGAAGCTTTCTTT. It codes for CAISEDTANTEAFF.

The rearrangement links TRBV19 to TRBJ2-3; the match to TRBD2 covers 10 bases. J gave up 2 bases and V 5 bases, and 1 base lay outside the gene matches. This CDR3 is 14 amino acids long. The germline CDR1 and CDR2 sequences are LNHDA and SQIVND (reference sequence). The CDR3 sequence is CASSLAGVTDTQYF. The CDR3 DNA reads as TGTGCCAGTAGTCTAGCGGGAGTCACAGATACGCAGTATTTT.

The chain carries TRBV19 and TRBJ1-1; D may be TRBD1 (6 bases). The length of the CDR3 is 15 residues. V was trimmed by 5 bases and J by 0 bases, leaving 13 bases between them. In germline, CDR1 is LNHDA, CDR2 SQIVND (reference sequence). CDR3 protein: CASSVTGAMNTEAFF. CDR3 nucleotides: TGTGCCAGTAGTGTGACAGGAGCCATGAACACTGAAGCTTTCTTT.

The chain combines TRBV6-5 with TRBJ2-1; D may be TRBD1 (6 bases). The V end was cut by 2 bases, the J end by 6 bases, with 14 bases between. CDR1 is MNHEY and CDR2 is SVGAGI in the germline V gene. CDR3 length equals 15 residues. The CDR3 loop is CASSYGLQGFNEQFF. The CDR3 DNA reads TGTGCCAGCAGTTACGGGCTCCAGGGGTTCAATGAGCAGTTCTTC.

This clone was seen just once. The chain links TRBV5-1 to TRBJ2-1; 8 bases line up with TRBD2. The CDR3 loop spans 20 amino acids. The trim removed 0 bases at V and 0 bases at J, leaving 14 bases unmatched. CDR1 and CDR2 from the germline V gene are SGHRS and YFSETQ. The CDR3 loop is CASSLGGIVSGGFSYNEQFF. In DNA, the CDR3 is TGCGCCAGCAGCTTGGGAGGGATTGTGAGCGGGGGATTCTCCTACAATGAGCAGTTCTTC.

The genes are TRBV29-1 and TRBJ2-1; 10 nucleotides align to TRBD1. This CDR3 comprises 14 residues. CDR1 SQVTM and CDR2 ANQGSEA come from the germline V gene. The J segment lost 0 bases and the V segment lost 6 bases, leaving 2 bases of the junction unmatched. Here the CDR3 DNA reads TGCAGCGTGGGACAGGGGATCTCCTACAATGAGCAGTTCTTC. Protein product: CSVGQGISYNEQFF.

The genes are TRBV11-3 and TRBJ2-2; 9 bases line up with TRBD1. The CDR3 extends over 18 amino acids. Losses at the gene ends were 0 bases for V and 5 bases for J; bases not matched to a gene: 10. Germline V gene lookup returns CDR1 SGHNT and CDR2 YENEEA. The CDR3 DNA follows: TGTGCCAGCAGCTTAGAGGGTATAACAGGGGGCCGGACCGGGGAGCTGTTTTTT. Translating it yields CASSLEGITGGRTGELFF.

V is TRBV12-3 or TRBV12-4 and J is TRBJ2-2; D perhaps matches TRBD2 (6 bases). The CDR3 is made up of 13 amino acids. Trimming removed 5 bases at V and 4 bases at J, with 8 bases between. The CDR3 DNA reads as TGTGCCAGCAGTCGGACTATCACCGGGGAGCTGTTTTTT. Residues: CASSRTITGELFF.

The rearrangement uses TRBV5-1 and TRBJ2-5; 7 bases match TRBD2. Germline V gene lookup returns CDR1 SGHRS and CDR2 YFSETQ. V gave up 5 bases and J gave up 1 base; unmatched junction bases: 8. This CDR3 has 15 amino acids. CDR3 region: CASRPTGGLQETQYF. The CDR3 DNA follows: TGCGCCAGCAGGCCGACGGGGGGTCTCCAAGAGACCCAGTACTTC.

The chain carries TRBV5-1 and TRBJ2-5, with 12 bases matching TRBD2. The CDR3 length is 16 residues. Losses at the gene ends were 0 bases for V and 5 bases for J; bases not matched to a gene: 5. Germline-derived CDR1 and CDR2 are SGHRS and YFSETQ. DNA for the CDR3: TGCGCCAGCAGCTTGGCCGTGACTAGCGGGAGTGAGACCCAGTACTTC. Amino acids: CASSLAVTSGSETQYF.

The chain combines TRBV28 with TRBJ1-1; D is unclear. The CDR3 loop spans 12 amino acids. The germline V and J ends were trimmed by 5 bases and 10 bases, with 14 bases remaining between them. CDR1 and CDR2 (germline): MDHEN, SYDVKM. The CDR3 region is CASSPKSLRAFF. The CDR3 DNA is TGTGCCAGCAGTCCCAAATCCCTGAGAGCTTTCTTT.

The V call is TRBV10-1, the J call TRBJ2-2; 7 bases are a match to TRBD2. Germline assignment: CDR1 WNHNN and CDR2 SYGVQD (reference sequence). V dropped 6 bases and J dropped 1; count of bases not matched to a gene: 2. The CDR3 has 14 amino acids. In nucleotides, the CDR3 is TGCGCCAGCAGCTCTAGCGGGAACACCGGGGAGCTGTTTTTT. As protein: CASSSSGNTGELFF.